The TCR beta chain under discussion was sequenced for a study of response to subunit inactivated influenza vaccine. TCRdb analysed the RT-PCR reads with MiXCR anew, one entry per CDR3 protein. The data contain about half a million distinct CDR3 sequences, approximately 9.9% of them singletons. Many counts were recorded for this clonotype. The CDR3 runs 15 residues. Germline V gene data show CDR1 as SGHAT and CDR2 as FQNNGV. Trimming removed 9 bases from V and 4 bases from J, with 20 bases in between. The V and J genes are TRBV11-2 and TRBJ2-3; no clear D. Sequenced material: PBMCs from blood, taken 35 to 45 days after vaccination. The sequence was collected from a man in his fifties or sixties who received an inactivated influenza vaccine. CDR3 in DNA: TGTGCCAGTCGTCGTGGCGCGCCCCGTGCAGATACGCAGTATTTT. Residues: CASRRGAPRADTQYF.